This T cell receptor (beta chain) emerged from a study of CD8 T cells in ankylosing spondylitis. Study observations and caveats: One TCR beta motif, made up of fewer than 10 highly homologous variants, appeared characteristic of ankylosing spondylitis blood. Both synovial fluid and blood in reactive arthritis had previously been reported to carry some motif variants. Disease-associated clones were CD8+ and fairly uncommon in peripheral blood.

In making TCR beta libraries, quantitative 5'-RACE with molecular barcodes was used. TCRdb re-derived calls from the 5' RACE reads in MiXCR, one entry per CDR3 protein. There are around 230,000 distinct CDR3 sequences in the sample; 8% to 9.5% occur only once, and 6.5% to 7% lies in the top ten. There are many counts of this clonotype. Its antigen is not known. The CDR3 has 13 residues. V lost 1 base, J lost 5 bases, and 7 bases lay in between. Germline V lookup: CDR1 SGHTA, CDR2 FQGNSA. The V gene is TRBV7-2, the J gene TRBJ2-3; no reliable D call. The specimen was blood, either unsorted or a sorted T cell fraction (not recorded which). This clonotype originated in a male donor with ankylosing spondylitis or in good health (not recorded which). This CDR3 is CASSLVPGDTQYF. CDR3 DNA sequence: TGTGCCAGCAGCTTAGTCCCAGGAGATACGCAGTATTTT.